What follows describes a single T cell receptor (beta chain). The antigen is not known. CDR1 and CDR2 from the germline V gene are MGHRA and YSYEKL. Between the trimmed V and J ends, which lost 3 bases and 7 bases, there was a span of 27 bases. The CDR3 spans 18 residues. The record originates from a study of a mutant IDH1 vaccine in newly diagnosed glioma. Overall study: Receipt of radiotherapy, temozolomide, or both preceded the study, and most received both. In the visit schedule, V12 fell in week 35, while V13 fell in week 47.

Profiled with immunoSEQ multiplex PCR; TCRdb holds only in-frame clones, not every one. The data hold 45,000 to 65,000 clones, with less than 70% observed a single time. Time point indicated: week 47, end of study. The study gave 300 ug of mutant IDH1 20-mer peptide per vaccine dose, with topical imiquimod. The chain joins TRBV4-1 to TRBJ1-1; possible D gene TRBD1, 6 bases. Sequenced here: peripheral blood mononuclear cells (PBMCs), sampled from a glioma patient whose treatment included an IDH1 peptide vaccine. The TCR was taken from a man aged 40-49 years with glioma. Some clones in this sample may be carry-over from other donors' samples. The CDR3 spells CASSHIKGTDRRANEAFF. In DNA form, the CDR3 reads TGCGCCAGCAGCCATATTAAGGGGACGGACAGACGAGCTAATGAAGCTTTCTTT.